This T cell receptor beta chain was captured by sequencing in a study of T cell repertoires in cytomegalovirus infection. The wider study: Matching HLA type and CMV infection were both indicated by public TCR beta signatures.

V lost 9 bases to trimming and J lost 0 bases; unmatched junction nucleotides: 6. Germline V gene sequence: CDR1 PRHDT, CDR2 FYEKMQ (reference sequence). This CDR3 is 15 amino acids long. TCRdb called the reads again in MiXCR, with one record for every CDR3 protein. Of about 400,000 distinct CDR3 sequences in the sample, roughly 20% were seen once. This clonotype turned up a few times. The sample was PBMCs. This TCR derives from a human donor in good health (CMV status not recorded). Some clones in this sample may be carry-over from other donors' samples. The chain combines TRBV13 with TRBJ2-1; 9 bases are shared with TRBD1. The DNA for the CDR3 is TGTGCCAGTAGGAAGGACAGGGGCTCCTACAATGAGCAGTTCTTC. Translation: CASRKDRGSYNEQFF.